The 24 T cell receptor beta chains below were found in one sample sequenced in a study of long-term antiretroviral therapy in people with HIV. The assay used was immunoSEQ (version v3.0), run at survey level. Libraries were prepared by immunoSEQ multiplex PCR; TCRdb keeps only in-frame clonotypes and omits some of them. Of more than 11,000 clones in the sample, around 80% are singletons; the top ten hold under 20%. The sample was unsorted PBMCs, taken 1.3 years before starting antiretroviral therapy. The origin of the receptors is a man in his forties with HIV.

The rearrangement joins TRBV6-5 to TRBJ2-7, with a tentative D call TRBD1 (5 bases). V gave up 7 bases and J gave up 5 bases, with 9 bases separating them. Germline CDR1 reads MNHEY; CDR2 reads SVGAGI. CDR3 length equals 11 residues. This CDR3 reads CASKRGHEQYF. The DNA of the CDR3 is TGTGCCAGCAAAAGGGGCCACGAGCAGTACTTC.

This sequence joins TRBV5-1 and TRBJ2-3; D remains ambiguous. Between the trimmed V and J ends, which lost 2 bases and 2 bases, there was a span of 12 bases. CDR1 SGHRS and CDR2 YFSETQ come from the germline V gene. The CDR3 contains 15 residues. The CDR3 here is CASSLQDLDTDTQYF. The CDR3 DNA is TGCGCCAGCAGCTTACAAGACTTAGACACAGATACGCAGTATTTT.

V gene TRBV2 combines with J gene TRBJ2-1; 11 positions match TRBD1. This CDR3 is built from 16 residues. Germline V gene data show CDR1 as SNHLY and CDR2 as FYNNEI. V gave up 6 bases and J gave up 2 bases; unmatched junction bases: 6. In DNA, the CDR3 is TGTGCCAGCAGCCAGGACAGGGGGCGAACCTACAATGAGCAGTTCTTC. Translated: CASSQDRGRTYNEQFF.

The rearrangement links TRBV2 to TRBJ1-5, with D unclear. V shed 5 bases and J shed 2 bases, with 10 bases lying between them. The germline V gene encodes CDR1 SNHLY and CDR2 FYNNEI. CDR3 length: 14 amino acids. The CDR3 DNA reads as TGTGCCAGCAGTCGCTCTAGGGGCAATCAGCCCCAGCATTTT. This codes for CASSRSRGNQPQHF.

The genes are TRBV4-1 and TRBJ2-7, with 7 bases aligning to TRBD2. Germline CDR1 MGHRA, CDR2 YSYEKL. CDR3 length: 15 residues. J lost 0 bases, V lost 4 bases, and 6 bases had no gene match. As DNA, the CDR3 is TGCGCCAGCAGCCCGGTCGGGGGGAACTCCTACGAGCAGTACTTC. It yields the protein CASSPVGGNSYEQYF.

The rearrangement joins TRBV18 to TRBJ2-3, with TRBD1 matching 10 bases. With 5 bases clipped from V and 3 bases from J, the junction kept 5 bases outside the gene matches. The CDR3 has 15 residues. The germline CDR1 and CDR2 sequences are KGHSH and LQKENI. The CDR3 DNA reads TGTGCCAGCTCATCCCCGGGACAGGGGACAGATACGCAGTATTTT. Its translation: CASSSPGQGTDTQYF.

Notes on this clone: This specimen includes other DNA sequences encoding the same CDR3. The rearrangement joins TRBV15 to TRBJ2-7, with TRBD1 matching 10 bases. J gave up 2 bases and V 1 base, and 2 bases lay outside the gene matches. Germline lookup yields CDR1 LNHNV and CDR2 YYDKDF (reference sequence). The CDR3 is made up of 15 amino acids. The CDR3 sequence is CATSRGTGGPYEQYF. The CDR3 DNA follows: TGTGCCACCAGCAGAGGGACAGGGGGTCCCTACGAGCAGTACTTC.

This chain connects TRBV5-1 to TRBJ1-3; maybe TRBD1 (5 bases). Trimming cost V 3 bases and J 0 bases, with 13 bases left between them. The CDR3 runs to 16 residues. CDR1 and CDR2 (germline): SGHRS, YFSETQ. The CDR3 loop reads CASSWGGESSGNTIYF. CDR3 nucleotide sequence: TGCGCCAGCAGCTGGGGCGGGGAAAGCTCTGGAAACACCATATATTTT.

The sample holds a few counts of this clone. J is TRBJ1-3 and V is TRBV19; TRBD1 might be the D (6 bases). The germline V and J ends were trimmed by 4 bases and 3 bases, with 16 bases remaining between them. Germline loops: CDR1 LNHDA, CDR2 SQIVND (reference sequence). This CDR3 region has 16 residues. Here the CDR3 reads CASSTGGTPDGNTIYF. The CDR3 nucleotides are TGTGCCAGTAGTACAGGAGGGACACCGGATGGAAACACCATATATTTT.

The V gene is TRBV11-2, the J gene TRBJ1-1; tentative D call: TRBD1 (6 bases). V was clipped by 5 bases and J by 5 bases, with 15 bases between them. Germline V gives CDR1 SGHAT, CDR2 FQNNGV. This CDR3 comprises 14 residues. CDR3 amino acids: CASSVTGRETEAFF. CDR3 bases: TGTGCCAGCAGCGTTACAGGGAGGGAGACTGAAGCTTTCTTT. The variable domain in full, completed from reference TRBV11-2 and TRBJ1-1, reads EAGVAQSPRYKIIEKRQSVAFWCNPISGHATLYWYQQILGQGPKLLIQFQNNGVVDDSQLPKDRFSAERLKGVDSTLKIQPAKLEDSAVYLCASSVTGRETEAFFGQGTRLTVV.

V usage is TRBV6-1 and J usage is TRBJ2-3; TRBD2 is a possible D gene (6 bases). This CDR3 has 15 residues. Germline CDR1 and CDR2: MNHNS and SASEGT. V was shortened by 2 bases and J by 7 bases, with 16 bases between the two germline ends. The CDR3 nucleotides read TGTGCCAGCAGTGAATATCGCCTAGCGAGGTATACGCAGTATTTT. It codes for CASSEYRLARYTQYF.

V usage is TRBV19 and J usage is TRBJ1-1, with TRBD1 matching over 8 bases. Per the germline V gene, CDR1 is LNHDA and CDR2 is SQIVND (reference sequence). Losses at the gene ends were 6 bases for V and 0 bases for J; bases not matched to a gene: 9. CDR3 length equals 16 residues. CDR3 DNA: TGTGCCAGTAGAAAACAGGGGGACAGAGTGAACACTGAAGCTTTCTTT. It codes for CASRKQGDRVNTEAFF. Complete variable domain (other parts from reference TRBV19 and TRBJ1-1): DGGITQSPKYLFRKEGQNVTLSCEQNLNHDAMYWYRQDPGQGLRLIYYSQIVNDFQKGDIAEGYSVSREKKESFPLTVTSAQKNPTAFYLCASRKQGDRVNTEAFFGQGTRLTVV.

V usage is TRBV4-1 and J usage is TRBJ1-1; a weak D match, TRBD1 (5 bases). The V end lost 3 bases, the J end lost 1 base, and 12 bases lay between the germline ends. This CDR3 has 15 amino acids. From germline, CDR1 is MGHRA and CDR2 YSYEKL. CDR3 sequence (DNA): TGCGCCAGCAGCCATCTATTCAGGGAGAACACTGAAGCTTTCTTT. This codes for CASSHLFRENTEAFF.

This chain links TRBV4-1 with TRBJ2-7, with 8 nucleotides matching TRBD1. Trimming removed 5 bases from V and 3 bases from J; junction bases left unmatched: 3. The CDR3 totals 13 residues. Germline-derived CDR1 and CDR2 are MGHRA and YSYEKL. CDR3 in amino acids: CASSRDRLYEQYF. DNA for the CDR3: TGCGCCAGCAGCAGGGACAGGCTCTACGAGCAGTACTTC.

This sequence joins TRBV5-1 and TRBJ1-5; TRBD1 might be the D (6 bases). Between the trimmed V and J ends, which lost 3 bases and 6 bases, there was a span of 19 bases. Germline V CDR1 and CDR2: SGHRS, YFSETQ. CDR3 length: 16 amino acids. CDR3 sequence reads: CASSSEGPTGIQPQHF. In nucleotides, the CDR3 is TGCGCCAGCAGCTCCGAGGGCCCAACAGGGATTCAGCCCCAGCATTTT.

This sequence joins TRBV2 and TRBJ1-5, with 10 bases identical to TRBD1. J gave up 7 bases and V 8 bases, and 8 bases lay outside the gene matches. Germline assignment: CDR1 SNHLY and CDR2 FYNNEI. The CDR3 totals 14 residues. CDR3 in amino acids: CASREGQGRQPQHF. The CDR3 DNA follows: TGTGCCAGCCGAGAGGGACAGGGGAGACAGCCCCAGCATTTT.

This clone turned up a few times. V gene TRBV6-5 combines with J gene TRBJ1-6; tentatively, D is TRBD1 (5 bases). V lost 1 base to trimming and J lost 6 bases, with 10 bases between them. Germline V gene lookup returns CDR1 MNHEY and CDR2 SVGAGI. The CDR3 consists of 15 residues. CDR3: CASSYYRGLNSPLHF. The CDR3 coding sequence is TGTGCCAGCAGTTACTATCGGGGACTTAATTCACCCCTCCACTTT.

The J gene is TRBJ1-2, the V gene TRBV7-2; maybe TRBD1 (6 bases). The CDR3 loop spans 14 amino acids. V dropped 4 bases and J dropped 3 bases, with 12 bases sitting between them. The germline gives CDR1 SGHTA, CDR2 FQGNSA. The CDR3 protein is CASSYRERDYGYTF. CDR3 coding DNA: TGTGCCAGCAGCTACAGGGAACGGGACTATGGCTACACCTTC.

This clone was recorded only once. The chain's CDR3 is CASSEMQGNYGYTF. CDR3 bases: TGTGCCAGCAGTGAAATGCAGGGGAACTATGGCTACACCTTC. The chain employs TRBV6-1 and TRBJ1-2; a possible D gene is TRBD1 (6 bases). The CDR3 sequence is 14 residues long. V dropped 2 bases and J dropped 2 bases, with 9 bases sitting between them. Germline loops: CDR1 MNHNS, CDR2 SASEGT.

V gene TRBV14 combines with J gene TRBJ1-1; 7 positions match TRBD1. The CDR3 runs to 15 residues. V was clipped by 0 bases and J by 1 base; unmatched bases: 2. The germline CDR1 and CDR2 sequences are SGHDN and FVKESK. In nucleotides, the CDR3 is TGTGCCAGCAGCCAAGAGAACAGGGGGAACACTGAAGCTTTCTTT. Protein: CASSQENRGNTEAFF.

J is TRBJ1-2 and V is TRBV9; 7 bases line up with TRBD1. V lost 4 bases, J lost 4 bases, and 1 base stayed unmatched. Germline V gives CDR1 SGDLS, CDR2 YYNGEE. This CDR3 has 12 residues. The CDR3 here is CASSRDSYGYTF. CDR3 bases: TGTGCCAGCAGCCGGGACAGCTATGGCTACACCTTC.

V is TRBV10-1 and J is TRBJ2-1; D may be TRBD2 (5 bases). The V gene's germline CDR1 is WNHNN and CDR2 SYGVQD (reference sequence). V was pared by 6 bases and J by 0 bases, with 9 bases between. The CDR3 consists of 14 residues. CDR3 bases: TGCGCCAGCAGCGTAGGGAGCTCCTACAATGAGCAGTTCTTC. It codes for CASSVGSSYNEQFF.

This clone was observed a single time. This rearrangement joins TRBV30 to TRBJ1-2; perhaps TRBD1 as D (6 bases). Germline CDR1 is GTSNPN and CDR2 is SVGIG (reference sequence). V lost 5 bases, J lost 4 bases, and 8 bases lay in between. The CDR3 has 11 residues. In DNA form, the CDR3 reads TGTGCCTGGGGACAGTCCTATGGCTACACCTTC. Protein sequence: CAWGQSYGYTF.

This clone was observed a few times. The chain recombines TRBV6-6 with TRBJ2-1; 7 nucleotides line up with TRBD2. Losses at the gene ends were 3 bases for V and 12 bases for J; bases not matched to a gene: 5. Germline CDR1 MNHNY, CDR2 SVGAGI (reference sequence). CDR3 length: 12 amino acids. CDR3 DNA: TGTGCCAGCAGTTATGCGGGGGTAGGGCAGTTCTTC. Its protein is CASSYAGVGQFF.